This T cell receptor (beta chain) was observed in a study of cytomegalovirus exposure and HLA in healthy donors. Study-level results: CMV serostatus was the sole immune exposure information available. Earlier findings revealed that most TCR beta V segments proved productive either about 87% or about 30% of the time. Per a later analysis, HLA-associated TCR beta chains showed more clonal expansion than other, equally common TCR beta chains.

The PCR contained 60 Vbeta and 13 Jbeta primers. In the original analysis: A follow-up analysis tallied around 80 million unique TCR beta chains, roughly 9.9 million shared. The data were produced by immunoSEQ multiplex PCR, yet TCRdb's version contains in-frame clones alone and is incomplete. That table is the source of V, J and clone size, and D and trimming were worked out from the DNA. The data contain roughly 200,000 clones, around 73% of them singletons. A note on this clone: Its antigen is not known.

Specimen: PBMCs. The clonotype originates from a woman aged 25-40 years in good health and CMV-seropositive.

The CDR3 DNA follows: TGTGCCAGCAGCTTAACAGGGGGCGAGTACGAGCAGTACTTC. Its protein product is CASSLTGGEYEQYF. V and J are TRBV7-9 and TRBJ2-7; 9 bases line up with TRBD1. The CDR3 loop spans 14 amino acids. V gave up 2 bases and J gave up 4 bases; unmatched junction bases: 3. CDR1 is SEHNR and CDR2 is FQNEAQ in the germline V gene (reference sequence). The whole variable domain, remainder taken from reference TRBV7-9 and TRBJ2-7, is DTGVSQNPRHKITKRGQNVTFRCDPISEHNRLYWYRQTLGQGPEFLTYFQNEAQLEKSRLLSDRFSAERPKGSFSTLEIQRTEQGDSAMYLCASSLTGGEYEQYFGPGTRLTVT.